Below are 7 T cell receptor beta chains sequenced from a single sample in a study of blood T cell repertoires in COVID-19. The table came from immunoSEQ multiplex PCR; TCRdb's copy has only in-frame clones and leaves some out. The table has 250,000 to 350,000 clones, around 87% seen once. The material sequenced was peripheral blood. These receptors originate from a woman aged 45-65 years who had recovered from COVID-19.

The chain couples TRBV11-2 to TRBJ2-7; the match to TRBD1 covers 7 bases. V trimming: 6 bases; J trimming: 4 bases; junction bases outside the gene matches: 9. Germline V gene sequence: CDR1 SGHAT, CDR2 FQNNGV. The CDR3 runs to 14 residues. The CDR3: CASSTSGTAYEQYF. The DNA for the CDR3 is TGTGCCAGCAGTACTTCCGGGACAGCTTACGAGCAGTACTTC.

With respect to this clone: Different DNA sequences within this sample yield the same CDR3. The CDR3 DNA is TGCAGCGTTGGGACAGGGGGGGACTATGGCTACACCTTC. It specifies CSVGTGGDYGYTF. V and J are TRBV29-1 and TRBJ1-2; 10 bases map to TRBD1. V dropped 4 bases and J dropped 3; count of bases not matched to a gene: 2. The CDR3 spans 13 residues. CDR1 and CDR2 from the germline V gene are SQVTM and ANQGSEA.

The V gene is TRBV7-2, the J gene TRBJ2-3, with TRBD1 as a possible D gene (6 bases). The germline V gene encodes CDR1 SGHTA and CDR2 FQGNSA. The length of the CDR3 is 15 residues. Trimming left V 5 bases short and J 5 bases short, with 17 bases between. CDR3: CASSLRWGPEDTQYF. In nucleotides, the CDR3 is TGTGCCAGCAGCCTCAGATGGGGGCCCGAAGATACGCAGTATTTT.

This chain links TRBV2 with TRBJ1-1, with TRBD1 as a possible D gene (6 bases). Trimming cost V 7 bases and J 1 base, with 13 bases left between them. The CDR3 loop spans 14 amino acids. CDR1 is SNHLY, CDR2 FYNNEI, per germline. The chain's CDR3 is CASTWGPQNTEAFF. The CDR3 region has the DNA TGTGCCAGCACCTGGGGGCCACAGAACACTGAAGCTTTCTTT.

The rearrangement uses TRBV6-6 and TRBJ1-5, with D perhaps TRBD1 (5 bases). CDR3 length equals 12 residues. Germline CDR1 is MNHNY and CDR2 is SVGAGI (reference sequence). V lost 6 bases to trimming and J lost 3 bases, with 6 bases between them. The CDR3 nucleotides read TGTGCCAGCAGACAGGTCAATCAGCCCCAGCATTTT. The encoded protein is CASRQVNQPQHF.

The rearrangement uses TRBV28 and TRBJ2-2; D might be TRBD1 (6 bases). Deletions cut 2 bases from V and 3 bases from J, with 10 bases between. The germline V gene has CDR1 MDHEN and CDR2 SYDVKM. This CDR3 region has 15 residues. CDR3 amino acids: CASSLIGGDTGELFF. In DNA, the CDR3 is TGTGCCAGCAGTTTAATTGGGGGCGACACCGGGGAGCTGTTTTTT. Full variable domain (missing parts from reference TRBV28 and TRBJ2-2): DVKVTQSSRYLVKRTGEKVFLECVQDMDHENMFWYRQDPGLGLRLIYFSYDVKMKEKGDIPEGYSVSREKKERFSLILESASTNQTSMYLCASSLIGGDTGELFFGEGSRLTVL.

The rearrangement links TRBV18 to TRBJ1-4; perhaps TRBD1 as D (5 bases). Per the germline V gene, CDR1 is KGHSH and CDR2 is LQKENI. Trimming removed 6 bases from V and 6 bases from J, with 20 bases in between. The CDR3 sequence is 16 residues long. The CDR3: CASSPITGSGYEKLFF. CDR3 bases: TGTGCCAGCTCCCCGATTACAGGTTCAGGCTATGAAAAACTGTTTTTT.